The 32 T cell receptor beta chains given below trace back to one sample, sequenced in a study of cytomegalovirus exposure and HLA in healthy donors. The PCR had 60 Vbeta and 13 Jbeta primers. Generated by immunoSEQ multiplex PCR, the TCRdb table keeps only in-frame clones and is missing some. Of about 200,000 clones detected, 70% to 80% appear once; the ten largest clones hold around 4.3%. The sample consisted of PBMCs. These receptors were collected from a woman aged 25 to 39 in good health and CMV-seropositive.

This sequence joins TRBV2 and TRBJ1-5, with D unresolved. Germline assignment: CDR1 SNHLY and CDR2 FYNNEI. This CDR3 spans 13 amino acids. V lost 5 bases and J 2 bases, leaving 7 bases between the germline ends. CDR3 bases: TGTGCCAGCAGTCTGGCCGGCAATCAGCCCCAGCATTTT. This translates into CASSLAGNQPQHF.

This chain connects TRBV30 to TRBJ1-2; D unclear. The V end lost 0 bases, the J end lost 4 bases, and 12 bases lay between the germline ends. Germline V gene data show CDR1 as GTSNPN and CDR2 as SVGIG (reference sequence). The CDR3 runs 14 residues. The CDR3 protein is CAWSVGGGGYGYTF. The CDR3 region has the DNA TGTGCCTGGAGTGTAGGAGGTGGAGGCTATGGCTACACCTTC.

This chain uses TRBV6-5 with TRBJ2-5; 11 bases are shared with TRBD1. The CDR3 contains 15 residues. The J segment lost 5 bases and the V segment lost 5 bases, leaving 7 bases of the junction unmatched. Germline loops: CDR1 MNHEY, CDR2 SVGAGI. The CDR3 here is CASSLGQGASETQYF. CDR3 coding DNA: TGTGCCAGCAGTCTAGGACAGGGGGCGAGTGAGACCCAGTACTTC.

The rearrangement links TRBV19 to TRBJ1-4; 10 bases are a match to TRBD1. CDR1 is LNHDA, CDR2 SQIVND, per germline (reference sequence). CDR3 length: 17 residues. V gave up 4 bases and J gave up 2 bases; unmatched junction bases: 7. CDR3 in DNA: TGTGCCAGTAGTACCGGGACAGGGGTAATCACTAATGAAAAACTGTTTTTT. Protein: CASSTGTGVITNEKLFF.

The rearrangement links TRBV15 to TRBJ1-5; D is undetermined. This CDR3 spans 12 amino acids. Germline lookup yields CDR1 LNHNV and CDR2 YYDKDF (reference sequence). V was pared by 6 bases and J by 3 bases, with 6 bases between. CDR3 DNA sequence: TGTGCCACCAGGCAACACAATCAGCCCCAGCATTTT. Translating it yields CATRQHNQPQHF.

This chain joins TRBV5-1 and TRBJ2-5; no definite D call. Trimming removed 2 bases at V and 1 base at J, with 12 bases between. The CDR3 length is 15 residues. Germline values: CDR1 SGHRS, CDR2 YFSETQ. For the CDR3, the DNA is TGCGCCAGCAGCTTATACCGCCCGGGCCAAGAGACCCAGTACTTC. As protein: CASSLYRPGQETQYF.

The chain joins TRBV4-3 to TRBJ2-1; 11 bases are shared with TRBD2. The CDR3 length is 15 residues. Germline values: CDR1 LGHNA, CDR2 YSLEER. Trimming took 4 bases from V and 12 from J; bases not matched to a gene: 11. CDR3 DNA sequence: TGCGCCAGCAGCCTTGGGACTAGCGGAGCCCTCGGGCAGTTCTTC. Protein product: CASSLGTSGALGQFF.

This clone was seen a handful of times. The V call is TRBV6-1, the J call TRBJ2-6, with TRBD1 identical over 8 bases. Germline V gene data show CDR1 as MNHNS and CDR2 as SASEGT. The CDR3 is made up of 16 amino acids. Trimming took 2 bases from V and 2 from J; bases not matched to a gene: 2. For the CDR3, the DNA is TGTGCCAGCAGTGAAACGACAGGGGCTGGGGCCAACGTCCTGACTTTC. This sequence encodes CASSETTGAGANVLTF.

This rearrangement joins TRBV4-2 to TRBJ1-2, with D possibly matching TRBD1 (5 bases). This CDR3 contains 13 residues. V was cut by 4 bases and J by 7 bases, with 13 bases left in between. CDR1 and CDR2 from the germline V gene are LGHNA and YNFKEQ. CDR3 nucleotides: TGTGCCAGCAGCCCAGACAGATTTCTTGGCTACACCTTC. It translates to CASSPDRFLGYTF.

V is TRBV5-5 and J is TRBJ2-2; D unclear. The CDR3 is 14 residues long. Germline V gene lookup returns CDR1 SGHKS and CDR2 YYEKEE (reference sequence). V gave up 0 bases and J gave up 0 bases, with 3 bases separating them. The CDR3 loop reads CASSLDTNTGELFF. The CDR3, as DNA: TGTGCCAGCAGCTTGGATACGAACACCGGGGAGCTGTTTTTT.

V and J are TRBV30 and TRBJ2-1; 8 bases align to TRBD2. Germline V CDR1 and CDR2: GTSNPN, SVGIG (reference sequence). V lost 2 bases, J lost 2 bases, and 8 bases stayed unmatched. The CDR3 extends over 16 amino acids. The CDR3 DNA reads TGTGCCTGGAGTTCACTAGCGGAGGGAGCCTACAATGAGCAGTTCTTC. It yields the protein CAWSSLAEGAYNEQFF.

This clone was recorded a few times. This sequence joins TRBV29-1 and TRBJ2-1; 12 positions agree with TRBD2. Per germline, CDR1 SQVTM and CDR2 ANQGSEA. This CDR3 contains 17 residues. Trimming took 7 bases from V and 4 from J; bases not matched to a gene: 14. The CDR3 reads CSATLAGGPREYNEQFF. The CDR3 bases are TGCAGCGCTACCCTAGCGGGAGGGCCGCGGGAGTACAATGAGCAGTTCTTC.

The CDR3 loop is CASSSTGSVYGYTF. The CDR3 nucleotides read TGCGCCAGCAGCTCAACAGGGTCCGTATATGGCTACACCTTC. V gene TRBV5-1 combines with J gene TRBJ1-2, with D maybe TRBD1 (6 bases). V was pared by 3 bases and J by 5 bases, with 14 bases between. Germline V gene lookup returns CDR1 SGHRS and CDR2 YFSETQ. The CDR3 is made up of 14 amino acids.

The chain combines TRBV5-6 with TRBJ1-4; 7 nucleotides agree with TRBD1. This CDR3 is 13 amino acids long. Per germline, CDR1 SGHDT and CDR2 YYEEEE. With 7 bases clipped from V and 7 bases from J, the junction kept 7 bases outside the gene matches. The CDR3 DNA follows: TGTGCCAGCCCCGGGACAGCGGTTGAAAAACTGTTTTTT. As protein: CASPGTAVEKLFF.

V and J are TRBV2 and TRBJ2-5; a possible D gene is TRBD2 (6 bases). The CDR3 covers 13 residues. CDR1 and CDR2 (germline): SNHLY, FYNNEI. V gave up 7 bases and J gave up 1 base, with 10 bases separating them. This CDR3 reads CASIRDSQETQYF. In DNA form, the CDR3 reads TGTGCCAGCATCCGGGACTCCCAAGAGACCCAGTACTTC.

J is TRBJ2-1 and V is TRBV11-2, with D possibly matching TRBD2 (6 bases). CDR3 length: 18 amino acids. Germline V lookup: CDR1 SGHAT, CDR2 FQNNGV. Deletions cut 2 bases from V and 1 base from J, with 18 bases between. The CDR3: CASSLPLGTPVSYNEQFF. The CDR3 bases are TGTGCCAGCAGCTTACCCCTAGGGACTCCCGTTTCCTACAATGAGCAGTTCTTC.

J is TRBJ2-1 and V is TRBV4-3, with TRBD1 identical over 7 bases. The V gene end was trimmed by 4 bases and the J gene end by 0 bases; junction bases not matched to a gene: 3. The CDR3 has 15 residues. Per the germline V gene, CDR1 is LGHNA and CDR2 is YSLEER. The chain's CDR3 is CASSRQGNSYNEQFF. In DNA form, the CDR3 reads TGCGCCAGCAGCCGACAGGGAAACTCCTACAATGAGCAGTTCTTC.

The chain has TRBV5-1 and TRBJ2-1, with D maybe TRBD1 (6 bases). CDR3 length: 14 residues. Germline values: CDR1 SGHRS, CDR2 YFSETQ. Between the trimmed V and J ends, which lost 0 bases and 7 bases, there was a span of 11 bases. CDR3 DNA sequence: TGCGCCAGCAGCTTGGCAGGGGAATGGAATGAGCAGTTCTTC. Its protein product is CASSLAGEWNEQFF.

V usage is TRBV29-1 and J usage is TRBJ2-5; 11 positions agree with TRBD1. The V gene end was trimmed by 6 bases and the J gene end by 4 bases; junction bases not matched to a gene: 4. The V gene's germline CDR1 is SQVTM and CDR2 ANQGSEA. The CDR3 spans 13 residues. CDR3 sequence reads: CSVADRGLETQYF. The CDR3 DNA follows: TGCAGCGTCGCGGACAGGGGGCTAGAGACCCAGTACTTC. The complete variable domain, with remaining parts taken from reference TRBV29-1 and TRBJ2-5, reads SAVISQKPSRDICQRGTSLTIQCQVDSQVTMMFWYRQQPGQSLTLIATANQGSEATYESGFVIDKFPISRPNLTFSTLTVSNMSPEDSSIYLCSVADRGLETQYFGPGTRLLVL.

The CDR3 here is CASSFGLPRGNEQFF. CDR3 in DNA: TGCGCCAGCAGCTTCGGACTCCCCCGAGGCAATGAGCAGTTCTTC. This sequence joins TRBV4-3 and TRBJ2-1; D is possibly TRBD2 (5 bases). The CDR3 has 15 amino acids. Trimming shortened V by 5 bases and J by 6 bases, and 17 bases separated the two germline ends. CDR1 is LGHNA, CDR2 YSLEER, per germline.

This clone was recorded a few times. This chain links TRBV11-2 with TRBJ2-4; 7 nucleotides agree with TRBD1. CDR3 length: 18 residues. Germline V gene lookup returns CDR1 SGHAT and CDR2 FQNNGV. V lost 6 bases to trimming and J lost 1 base; unmatched junction nucleotides: 15. The DNA for the CDR3 is TGTGCCAGCAGACCCGGCCGGGCTAGGGGGCCGGCCAAAAACATTCAGTACTTC. Residues: CASRPGRARGPAKNIQYF.

The sample holds a few counts of this clone. This rearrangement joins TRBV30 to TRBJ2-5, with 9 nucleotides matching TRBD1. The V and J ends lost 5 bases and 4 bases, in that order; junction bases with no gene match: 5. Germline lookup yields CDR1 GTSNPN and CDR2 SVGIG (reference sequence). This CDR3 contains 13 residues. The CDR3 loop reads CAWSQGAVETQYF. The CDR3 DNA reads TGTGCCTGGTCACAGGGGGCTGTAGAGACCCAGTACTTC. The variable domain in full, completed from reference TRBV30 and TRBJ2-5, reads SQTIHQWPATLVQPVGSPLSLECTVEGTSNPNLYWYRQAAGRGLQLLFYSVGIGQISSEVPQNLSASRPQDRQFILSSKKLLLSDSGFYLCAWSQGAVETQYFGPGTRLLVL.

This sequence joins TRBV11-2 and TRBJ2-4, with 10 positions matching TRBD2. CDR1 and CDR2 (germline): SGHAT, FQNNGV. V dropped 1 base and J dropped 1; count of bases not matched to a gene: 4. The CDR3 is 17 amino acids. In DNA form, the CDR3 reads TGTGCCAGCAGCTTAGGGGGTAGCGGGAGGGCCAAAAACATTCAGTACTTC. It encodes CASSLGGSGRAKNIQYF.

The genes are TRBV7-6 and TRBJ2-3; tentative D call: TRBD1 (6 bases). Germline CDR1 is SGHVS and CDR2 is FNYEAQ. The CDR3 loop spans 16 amino acids. Trimming removed 5 bases at V and 6 bases at J, with 21 bases between. The CDR3, as DNA: TGTGCCAGCAGCCCACAAATAGCCAGGGGCATGGATACGCAGTATTTT. It is translated as CASSPQIARGMDTQYF.

The chain has TRBV11-3 and TRBJ2-7; 7 bases agree with TRBD1. Germline loops: CDR1 SGHNT, CDR2 YENEEA. With V trimmed by 6 bases and J by 1 base, 9 bases remained unmatched. The CDR3 sequence is 15 residues long. The CDR3 nucleotides read TGTGCCAGCAGTCCCAGTACAGGGGCGTCCTACGAGCAGTACTTC. This sequence encodes CASSPSTGASYEQYF.

This chain joins TRBV4-3 and TRBJ2-3, with 13 bases identical to TRBD2. Germline V gene sequence: CDR1 LGHNA, CDR2 YSLEER. CDR3 length: 17 amino acids. Trimming at V came to 3 bases and at J to 3 bases, leaving 6 bases not matched to a gene. DNA for the CDR3: TGCGCCAGCAGCCATGGACTAGCGGGGGACGGGACAGATACGCAGTATTTT. Its translation is CASSHGLAGDGTDTQYF.

The chain is built from TRBV5-6 and TRBJ1-2; D perhaps matches TRBD1 (6 bases). V was clipped by 0 bases and J by 10 bases, with 13 bases between them. The length of the CDR3 is 13 residues. Germline CDR1 SGHDT, CDR2 YYEEEE. The CDR3 is CASSLVEGGVYTF. CDR3 coding DNA: TGTGCCAGCAGCTTGGTTGAAGGGGGAGTCTACACCTTC. Full variable domain (outside the CDR3, taken from reference TRBV5-6 and TRBJ1-2): DAGVTQSPTHLIKTRGQQVTLRCSPKSGHDTVSWYQQALGQGPQFIFQYYEEEERQRGNFPDRFSGHQFPNYSSELNVNALLLGDSALYLCASSLVEGGVYTFGSGTRLTVV.

The DNA of the CDR3 is TGCGCCAGCAGCCAAGGCACGTGGGACAGGGTTTACGAGCAGTACTTC. Encoded protein: CASSQGTWDRVYEQYF. The chain employs TRBV4-1 and TRBJ2-7; 9 nucleotides align to TRBD1. The germline CDR1 and CDR2 sequences are MGHRA and YSYEKL. J gave up 4 bases and V 1 base, and 8 bases lay outside the gene matches. The CDR3 is 16 residues long.

The CDR3 coding sequence is TGTGCCAGCAGGCCCTTCGGAGAGAAGCAGTTCTTC. It specifies CASRPFGEKQFF. The chain carries TRBV7-9 and TRBJ2-1; D is unclear. The germline V and J ends were trimmed by 6 bases and 11 bases, with 14 bases remaining between them. CDR3 size: 12 residues. Germline CDR1 and CDR2: SEHNR and FQNEAQ (reference sequence).

The chain joins TRBV6-1 to TRBJ1-5; 8 bases match TRBD1. CDR1 is MNHNS, CDR2 SASEGT, per germline. The CDR3 runs to 13 residues. Unmatched junction bases numbered 4, after V lost 6 bases and J lost 6 bases. The CDR3 loop is CASSKTGVQPQHF. As DNA, the CDR3 is TGTGCCAGCAGCAAGACAGGGGTTCAGCCCCAGCATTTT.

DNA of the CDR3: TGTGCCAGCAGCGCTTTTCGGGGGGCAGGAGACAACTATGGCTACACCTTC. This sequence encodes CASSAFRGAGDNYGYTF. V usage is TRBV7-9 and J usage is TRBJ1-2; tentatively, D is TRBD1 (6 bases). Per the germline V gene, CDR1 is SEHNR and CDR2 is FQNEAQ (reference sequence). CDR3 length: 17 amino acids. The V end lost 5 bases, the J end lost 2 bases, and 21 bases lay between the germline ends.

The chain is built from TRBV9 and TRBJ1-3; 11 bases agree with TRBD1. CDR3 size: 21 residues. Germline CDR1 SGDLS, CDR2 YYNGEE. The J segment lost 0 bases and the V segment lost 10 bases, leaving 24 bases of the junction unmatched. The CDR3 DNA reads as TGTGCCTCGAGGAGACCACCAGGGACAGGGGGAAAGAGAAGCTCTGGAAACACCATATATTTT. Amino acid sequence: CASRRPPGTGGKRSSGNTIYF.